The T cell receptor beta chain described here comes from a study of STAT3 mutations in large granular lymphocyte leukemia. Across the whole study: Among longitudinally sequenced T-LGLL patients, roughly half had canonical activating STAT3 mutations detected. More than 30% of treated T-LGLL patients showed hematologic response to immunosuppression. Study-level points and caveats: Every T-cell large granular lymphocyte leukemia patient had at least one immunodominant TCR beta clonotype. In some patients, a small highly pathogenic clone possibly went undetected.

A word on this clone: Antigen unknown.

V lost 3 bases to trimming and J lost 4 bases, with 9 bases between them. This CDR3 is 14 amino acids long. The germline gives CDR1 KGHSH, CDR2 LQKENI. Sequencing used immunoSEQ multiplex PCR; TCRdb keeps in-frame clones, though not all of them. The data contain tens of thousands of clones, around 88% of them singletons. The clonotype was recovered from a man in his sixties with T-cell large granular lymphocyte leukemia. Some clones in this sample may be carry-over from other donors' samples. This sequence joins TRBV18 and TRBJ1-4, with TRBD1 as a possible D gene (5 bases). Sequencing was carried out using peripheral blood mononuclear cells. This chain's CDR3 is CASSPSGLNEKLFF. CDR3 coding DNA: TGTGCCAGCTCACCCTCGGGGCTTAATGAAAAACTGTTTTTT.